Here is one T cell receptor beta chain with its context. The antigen it recognizes is unknown. Base qualities are not at hand, and no much larger clone is one base apart. Taken with the paper, the label for time point translates to: baseline before first vaccination. Vaccinee samples were obtained from the UK trials COV001 and COV002, which included a single-blind randomized controlled phase 2/3 trial of AZD1222 (ChAdOx1 nCoV-19) in healthy adults. For TCRbeta chain sequencing, PBMC samples from trial participants were taken at day 0 and at day 28 after the second dose. These data come from a study of T cell responses to AZD1222 COVID-19 vaccine (dated by TCRdb to about 2021). About the full investigation: AZD1222 recipients with second doses at about 4 weeks or about 12 weeks were pooled, because spike-specific TCR depth and breadth did not differ between schedules. A total of about 230 trial participants underwent TCR sequencing, of whom about 210 received two doses of AZD1222 and about 26 received two doses of the MenACWY control vaccine. Trial participants were enrolled by age into subgroups of 18-55, 56-69 and 70-plus years, and roughly 150, 30 and 60 TCR-sequenced participants, respectively, were included in these subgroups. Findings and caveats that apply to the study as a whole: Nearly half of unique spike-specific TCRs reportedly recognized epitopes outside regions mutated in the B.1.351 and B.1.1.7 variants. The 56-69-year group was small, and its depth increase did not reach significance, likely because of low power. No day 14 peak-response samples were available, so repertoires were characterized only after the peak T cell response. After two AZD1222 doses, spike-specific TCR breadth and depth were significantly higher than at day 0 and than in MenACWY recipients. Conclusions about previously exposed vaccinees are limited, since just five or six AZD1222 recipients were seropositive for SARS-CoV-2 at baseline. Most participants were white British and females outnumbered males, and the authors suggested that clonal diversity may have been underestimated. The vaccine-associated CD4 TCRs covered the entire spike protein, and the dominant responses fell in regions 160-218 and 743-854.

The CDR3 regions of human TCRbeta chains were subjected to immunosequencing. Per the authors' processing: Repertoire TCRs were checked for matches against a reference library of SARS-CoV-2-specific TCRs that had been generated using the MIRA antigen-specificity platform. Breadth meant the fraction of unique TCRs that were SARS-CoV-2-associated, whereas depth meant the fraction of total T cells that were SARS-CoV-2-associated. Using the MIRA data, every spike-specific TCR was mapped to the spike region that the TCR reacted to and assigned to either a CD4 or a CD8 class. Log10-transformed breadth and depth values were compared by one-way ANOVA with Sidak's multiple comparisons tests. This is the immuneACCESS table as TCRdb keeps it, with only in-frame sequences that have V and J called. A part of the clones is gone; compared with another copy, unresolved V genes explain less than half, and the rest is unexplained. For V, J and clone size, that table is used; D and trimming come from the DNA. Present in this sample are 140,000 to 150,000 clones, more than 85% of which were seen just once. The ten largest clonotypes hold 4.5% to 5.5% of the sample.

The CDR3 goes from the cysteine to the phenylalanine over 12 residues. Solely the CDR3 DNA is kept, with 36 bases framed from the first base. The germline ends are 15 bases apart after V is trimmed by 8 bases and J by 10 bases. Via the germline V gene (reference sequence), CDR1 is MNHEY and CDR2 SMNVEV. In this chain, TRBV27 is recombined with TRBJ2-4; TRBD1 is perhaps the D gene, given 6 matching bases. The sequences come from peripheral blood, collected on day 0 of AZD1222 vaccination. The origin of this receptor is an adult in good health. At the DNA level, the sequence is TGTGCCAGCCGAACAGGGTCCGGTATTCAGTACTTC. Its translation reads: CASRTGSGIQYF.